What follows describes a single T cell receptor (beta chain). Data came from immunoSEQ multiplex PCR; TCRdb stores just in-frame clones and leaves some out. The repertoire consists of under 40,000 clones, with roughly 90% occurring once and the leading ten covering around 4.3%. The data derive from a study of T cell changes during pregnancy in multiple sclerosis. Germline V lookup: CDR1 LGHNA, CDR2 YSLEER. This CDR3 region has 15 residues. V lost 0 bases, J lost 3 bases, and 9 bases lay in between. The material was CD8+ T cells from peripheral blood mononuclear cells, obtained after pregnancy. J is TRBJ1-5 and V is TRBV4-3; D call uncertain. This receptor was obtained from a female donor with multiple sclerosis, enrolled in a pregnancy study. The CDR3 nucleotides are TGCGCCAGCAGCCAAGACCGAGGGTCCAATCAGCCCCAGCATTTT. It is translated as CASSQDRGSNQPQHF.